This T cell receptor (beta chain) was captured in a study of blood T cell repertoires in COVID-19. Points on this clone: This specimen includes other DNA sequences encoding the same CDR3.

TCRdb keeps only in-frame clones here, not all; method: immunoSEQ multiplex PCR. This table holds some 210,000 clones, around 84% found once. Trimming took 2 bases from V and 2 from J, leaving 10 bases between them. Germline V gives CDR1 GTSNPN, CDR2 SVGIG (reference sequence). The CDR3 has 13 amino acids. Recruitment covered under 25 US areas and drew participants whose ages spanned about 18 to 90 years. The sample consisted of PBMCs or T cells enriched from blood (not recorded which). V usage is TRBV30 and J usage is TRBJ2-7; D possibly corresponds to TRBD2 (5 bases). This clonotype originated in a man aged 30 to 39 with acute COVID-19. CDR3 residues: CAWSLEGPYEQYF. CDR3 bases: TGTGCCTGGAGTCTTGAGGGCCCCTACGAGCAGTACTTC.